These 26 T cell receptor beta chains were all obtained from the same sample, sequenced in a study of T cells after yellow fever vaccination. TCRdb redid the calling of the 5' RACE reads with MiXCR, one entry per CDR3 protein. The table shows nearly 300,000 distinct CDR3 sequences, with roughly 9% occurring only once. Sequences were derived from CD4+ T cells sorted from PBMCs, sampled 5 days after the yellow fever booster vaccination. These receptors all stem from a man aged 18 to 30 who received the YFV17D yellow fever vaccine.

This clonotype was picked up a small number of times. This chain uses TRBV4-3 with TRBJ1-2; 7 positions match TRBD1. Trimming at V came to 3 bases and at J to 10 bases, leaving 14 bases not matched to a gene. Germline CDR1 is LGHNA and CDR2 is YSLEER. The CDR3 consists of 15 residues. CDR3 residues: CASSQEPGTANSYTF. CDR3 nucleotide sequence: TGCGCCAGCAGCCAGGAACCCGGGACAGCAAATTCCTACACCTTC.

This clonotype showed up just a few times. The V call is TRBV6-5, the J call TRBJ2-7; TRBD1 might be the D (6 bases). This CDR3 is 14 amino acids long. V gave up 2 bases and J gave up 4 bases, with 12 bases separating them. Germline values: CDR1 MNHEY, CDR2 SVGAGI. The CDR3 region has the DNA TGTGCCAGCAGTTACAGGCAGGGGTGGTACGAGCAGTACTTC. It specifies CASSYRQGWYEQYF.

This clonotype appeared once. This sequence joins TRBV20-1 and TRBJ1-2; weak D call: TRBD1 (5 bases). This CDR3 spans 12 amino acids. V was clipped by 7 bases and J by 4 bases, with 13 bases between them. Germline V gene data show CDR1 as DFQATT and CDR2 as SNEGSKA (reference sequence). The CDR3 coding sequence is TGCAGTGTTACCGACAGTAGCTATGGCTACACCTTC. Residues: CSVTDSSYGYTF.

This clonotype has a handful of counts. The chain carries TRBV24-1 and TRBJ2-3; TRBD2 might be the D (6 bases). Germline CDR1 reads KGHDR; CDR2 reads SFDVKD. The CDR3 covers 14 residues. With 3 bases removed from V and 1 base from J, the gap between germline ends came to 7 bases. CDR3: CATSDASGTDTQYF. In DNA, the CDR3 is TGTGCCACCAGTGATGCTAGCGGCACAGATACGCAGTATTTT.

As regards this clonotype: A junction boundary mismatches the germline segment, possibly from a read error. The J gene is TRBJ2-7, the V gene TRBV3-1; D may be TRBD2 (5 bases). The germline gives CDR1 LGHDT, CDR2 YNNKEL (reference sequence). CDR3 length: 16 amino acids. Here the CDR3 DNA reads TGTGCCAGCAGCCAAGGCCTAGCATACGCCTCCCACGAGCAGTACTTC. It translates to CASSQGLAYASHEQYF.

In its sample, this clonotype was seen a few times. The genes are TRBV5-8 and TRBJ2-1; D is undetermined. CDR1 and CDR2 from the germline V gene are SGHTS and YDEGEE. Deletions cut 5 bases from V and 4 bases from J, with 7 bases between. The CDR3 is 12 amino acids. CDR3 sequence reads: CASRGRYNEQFF. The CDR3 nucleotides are TGTGCCAGCAGGGGCAGATACAATGAGCAGTTCTTC. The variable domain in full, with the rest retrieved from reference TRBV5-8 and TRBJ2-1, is EAGVTQSPTHLIKTRGQQATLRCSPISGHTSVYWYQQALGLGLQFLLWYDEGEERNRGNFPPRFSGRQFPNYSSELNVNALELEDSALYLCASRGRYNEQFFGPGTRLTVL.

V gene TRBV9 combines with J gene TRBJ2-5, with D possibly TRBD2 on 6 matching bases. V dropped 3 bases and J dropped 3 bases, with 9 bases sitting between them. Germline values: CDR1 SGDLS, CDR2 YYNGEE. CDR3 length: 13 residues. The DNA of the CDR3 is TGTGCCAGCAGCGGCATAGCGGAAGAGACCCAGTACTTC. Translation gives CASSGIAEETQYF.

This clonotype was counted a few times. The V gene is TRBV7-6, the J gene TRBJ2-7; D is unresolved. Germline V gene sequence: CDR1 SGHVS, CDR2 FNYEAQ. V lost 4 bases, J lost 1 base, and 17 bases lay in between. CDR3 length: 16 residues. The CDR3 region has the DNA TGTGCCAGCAGCTCTTATCGGACCCCATCTTCCTACGAGCAGTACTTC. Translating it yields CASSSYRTPSSYEQYF. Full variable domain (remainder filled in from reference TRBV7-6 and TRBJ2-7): GAGVSQSPRYKVTKRGQDVALRCDPISGHVSLYWYRQALGQGPEFLTYFNYEAQQDKSGLPNDRFSAERPEGSISTLTIQRTEQRDSAMYRCASSSYRTPSSYEQYFGPGTRLTVT.

CDR3 protein: CSATDRRSYEQYV. CDR3 nucleotide sequence: TGCAGTGCTACCGACAGGCGCTCCTACGAGCAGTACGTC. The rearrangement joins TRBV20-1 to TRBJ2-7, with TRBD1 as a possible D gene (6 bases). CDR1 DFQATT and CDR2 SNEGSKA come from the germline V gene (reference sequence). Trimming took 4 bases from V and 0 from J, leaving 10 bases between them. The CDR3 has 13 amino acids.

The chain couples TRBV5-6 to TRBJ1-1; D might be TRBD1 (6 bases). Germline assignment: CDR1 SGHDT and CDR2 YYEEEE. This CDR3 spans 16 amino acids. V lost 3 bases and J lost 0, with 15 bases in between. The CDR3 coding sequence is TGTGCCAGCAGCTCAACCCCACAGGGAATGAACACTGAAGCTTTCTTT. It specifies CASSSTPQGMNTEAFF.

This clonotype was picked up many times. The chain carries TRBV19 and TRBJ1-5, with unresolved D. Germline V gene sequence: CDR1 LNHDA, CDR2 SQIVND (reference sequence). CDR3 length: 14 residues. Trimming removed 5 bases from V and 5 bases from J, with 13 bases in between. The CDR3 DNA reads TGTGCCAGTAGTCCGAGGGCGCGGGATCAGCCCCAGCATTTT. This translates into CASSPRARDQPQHF. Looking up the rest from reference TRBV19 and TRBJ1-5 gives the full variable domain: DGGITQSPKYLFRKEGQNVTLSCEQNLNHDAMYWYRQDPGQGLRLIYYSQIVNDFQKGDIAEGYSVSREKKESFPLTVTSAQKNPTAFYLCASSPRARDQPQHFGDGTRLSIL.

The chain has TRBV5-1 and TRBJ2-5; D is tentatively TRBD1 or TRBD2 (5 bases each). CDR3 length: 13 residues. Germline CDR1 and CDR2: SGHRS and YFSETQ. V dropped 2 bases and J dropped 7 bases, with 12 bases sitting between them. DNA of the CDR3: TGCGCCAGCAGCTTCGGGACCTGGGGGACCCAGTACTTC. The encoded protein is CASSFGTWGTQYF.

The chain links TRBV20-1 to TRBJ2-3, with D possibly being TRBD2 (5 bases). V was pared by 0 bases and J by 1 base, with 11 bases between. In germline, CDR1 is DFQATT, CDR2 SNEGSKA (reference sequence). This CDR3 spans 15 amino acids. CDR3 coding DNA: TGCAGTGCTAGAGATCCCAGCGGAGGCACAGATACGCAGTATTTT. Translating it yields CSARDPSGGTDTQYF.

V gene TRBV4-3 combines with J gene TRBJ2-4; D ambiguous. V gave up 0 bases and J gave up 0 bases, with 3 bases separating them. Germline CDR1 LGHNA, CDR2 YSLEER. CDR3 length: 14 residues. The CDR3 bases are TGCGCCAGCAGCCAAGAGATAGCCAAAAACATTCAGTACTTC. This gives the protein CASSQEIAKNIQYF.

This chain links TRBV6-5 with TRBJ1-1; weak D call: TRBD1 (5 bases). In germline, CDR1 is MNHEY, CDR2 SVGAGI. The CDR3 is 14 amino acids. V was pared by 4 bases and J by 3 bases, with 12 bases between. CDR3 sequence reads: CASSSRVRDTEAFF. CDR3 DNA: TGTGCCAGCAGTTCCAGGGTGAGGGACACTGAAGCTTTCTTT.

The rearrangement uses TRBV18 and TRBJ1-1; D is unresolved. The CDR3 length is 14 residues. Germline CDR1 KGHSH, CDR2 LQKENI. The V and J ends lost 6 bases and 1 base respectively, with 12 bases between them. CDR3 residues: CASSRGRENTEAFF. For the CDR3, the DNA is TGTGCCAGCTCGCGGGGTAGGGAGAACACTGAAGCTTTCTTT.

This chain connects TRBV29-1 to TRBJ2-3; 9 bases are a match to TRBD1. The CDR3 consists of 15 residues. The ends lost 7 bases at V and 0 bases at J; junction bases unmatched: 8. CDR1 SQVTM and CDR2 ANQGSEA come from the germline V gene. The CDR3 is CSGAPGQGSTDTQYF. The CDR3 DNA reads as TGCAGCGGAGCCCCGGGACAGGGCAGCACAGATACGCAGTATTTT.

The CDR3 reads CASHPGPHYNEQFF. In nucleotides, the CDR3 is TGCGCCAGTCATCCGGGGCCTCATTACAATGAGCAGTTCTTC. The V gene is TRBV5-1, the J gene TRBJ2-1; the D call may be TRBD1 or TRBD2 (5 bases each). The CDR3 runs 14 residues. Germline CDR1 reads SGHRS; CDR2 reads YFSETQ. Between the trimmed V and J ends, which lost 8 bases and 4 bases, there was a span of 16 bases.

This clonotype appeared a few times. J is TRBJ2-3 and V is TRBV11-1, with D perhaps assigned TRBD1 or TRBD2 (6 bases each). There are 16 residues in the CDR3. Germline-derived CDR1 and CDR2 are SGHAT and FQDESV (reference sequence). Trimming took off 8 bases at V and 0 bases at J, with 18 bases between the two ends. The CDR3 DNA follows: TGTGCCAGCCGGAGGGGGTACAGCGGGAGCACAGATACGCAGTATTTT. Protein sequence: CASRRGYSGSTDTQYF. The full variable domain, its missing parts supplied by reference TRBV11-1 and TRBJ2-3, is EAEVAQSPRYKITEKSQAVAFWCDPISGHATLYWYRQILGQGPELLVQFQDESVVDDSQLPKDRFSAERLKGVDSTLKIQPAELGDSAMYLCASRRGYSGSTDTQYFGPGTRLTVL.

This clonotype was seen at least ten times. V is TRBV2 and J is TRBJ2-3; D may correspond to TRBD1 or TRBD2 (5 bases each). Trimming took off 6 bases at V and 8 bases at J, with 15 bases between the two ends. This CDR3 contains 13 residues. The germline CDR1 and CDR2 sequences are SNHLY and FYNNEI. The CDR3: CASRGESRSTQYF. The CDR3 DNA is TGTGCCAGCAGGGGGGAAAGCAGGAGTACGCAGTATTTT. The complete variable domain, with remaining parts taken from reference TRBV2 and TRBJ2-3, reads EPEVTQTPSHQVTQMGQEVILRCVPISNHLYFYWYRQILGQKVEFLVSFYNNEISEKSEIFDDQFSVERPDGSNFTLKIRSTKLEDSAMYFCASRGESRSTQYFGPGTRLTVL.

The CDR3 is CASSLTGAPSEQYF. For the CDR3, the DNA is TGTGCCAGCAGCCTGACAGGGGCCCCCAGCGAGCAGTACTTC. V is TRBV5-4 and J is TRBJ2-7, with 8 bases lining up with TRBD1. V shed 4 bases and J 6 bases; nucleotides not matched to a gene: 9. Germline V gives CDR1 SGHNT, CDR2 YYREEE (reference sequence). The CDR3 is made up of 14 amino acids.

The CDR3, as DNA: TGCAGTGCTCCTACTAGGTCTGGGGCCAACGTCCTGACTTTC. Protein product: CSAPTRSGANVLTF. The chain joins TRBV20-1 to TRBJ2-6; weak D call: TRBD2 (5 bases). Germline V gene data show CDR1 as DFQATT and CDR2 as SNEGSKA (reference sequence). The CDR3 runs to 14 residues. V was shortened by 5 bases and J by 1 base, with 9 bases between the two germline ends.

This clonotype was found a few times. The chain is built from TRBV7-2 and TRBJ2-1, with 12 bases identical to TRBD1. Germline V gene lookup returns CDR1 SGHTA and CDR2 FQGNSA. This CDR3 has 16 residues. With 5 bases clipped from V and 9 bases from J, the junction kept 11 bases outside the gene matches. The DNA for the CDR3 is TGTGCCAGCAGCCGCCAGGGACAGGGGGCTGTGGGTGAGCAGTTCTTC. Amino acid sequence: CASSRQGQGAVGEQFF. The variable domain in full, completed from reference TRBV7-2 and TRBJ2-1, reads GAGVSQSPSNKVTEKGKDVELRCDPISGHTALYWYRQSLGQGLEFLIYFQGNSAPDKSGLPSDRFSAERTGGSVSTLTIQRTQQEDSAVYLCASSRQGQGAVGEQFFGPGTRLTVL.

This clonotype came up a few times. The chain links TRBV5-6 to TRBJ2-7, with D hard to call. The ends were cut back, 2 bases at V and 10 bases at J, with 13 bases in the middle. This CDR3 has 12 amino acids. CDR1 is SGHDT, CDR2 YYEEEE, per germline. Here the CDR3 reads CASSFRTGSQYF. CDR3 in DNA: TGTGCCAGCAGCTTTCGGACGGGCTCACAGTACTTC.

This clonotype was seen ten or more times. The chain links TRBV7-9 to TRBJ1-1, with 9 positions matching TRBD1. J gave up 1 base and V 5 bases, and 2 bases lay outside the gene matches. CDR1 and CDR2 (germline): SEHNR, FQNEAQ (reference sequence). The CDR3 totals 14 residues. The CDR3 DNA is TGTGCCAGCAGCCAGGGACAGGGGAACACTGAAGCTTTCTTT. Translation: CASSQGQGNTEAFF.

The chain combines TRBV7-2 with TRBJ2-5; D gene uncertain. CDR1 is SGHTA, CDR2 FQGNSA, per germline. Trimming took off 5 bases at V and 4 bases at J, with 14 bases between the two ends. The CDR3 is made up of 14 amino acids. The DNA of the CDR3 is TGTGCCAGCAGCCAACCCCCCCGCCTAGAGACCCAGTACTTC. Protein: CASSQPPRLETQYF.